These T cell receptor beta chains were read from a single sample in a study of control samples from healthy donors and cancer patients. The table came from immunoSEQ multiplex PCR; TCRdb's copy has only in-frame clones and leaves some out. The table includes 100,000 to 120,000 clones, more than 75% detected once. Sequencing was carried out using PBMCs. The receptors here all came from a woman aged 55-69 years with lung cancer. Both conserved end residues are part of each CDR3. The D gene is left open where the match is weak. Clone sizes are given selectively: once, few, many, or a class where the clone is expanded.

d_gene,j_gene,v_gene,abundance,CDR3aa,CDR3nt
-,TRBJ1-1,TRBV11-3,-,CASSSRGFDTEAFF,TGTGCCAGCAGCTCGAGGGGGTTTGACACTGAAGCTTTCTTT
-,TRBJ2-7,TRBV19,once,CASSRPGYLSYEQYF,TGTGCCAGTAGTAGACCAGGGTACCTCTCCTACGAGCAGTACTTC
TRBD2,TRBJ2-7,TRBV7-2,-,CASSLGGGGFYEQYF,TGTGCCAGCAGCTTGGGCGGCGGGGGGTTCTACGAGCAGTACTTC
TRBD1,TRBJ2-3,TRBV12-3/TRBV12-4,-,CASRSTGGDTQYF,TGTGCCAGCAGGTCGACAGGGGGAGATACGCAGTATTTT
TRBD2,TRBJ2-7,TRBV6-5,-,CASIRASGGLDEQYF,TGTGCCAGCATACGGGCTAGCGGGGGTCTAGACGAGCAGTACTTC
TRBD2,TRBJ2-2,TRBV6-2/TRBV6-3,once,CASSHGGRELFF,TGTGCCAGCAGCCACGGGGGGAGGGAGCTGTTTTTT
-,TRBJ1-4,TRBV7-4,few,CASSHHVSVQWNEKLFF,TGTGCCAGCAGCCACCACGTTTCAGTACAGTGGAATGAAAAACTGTTTTTT
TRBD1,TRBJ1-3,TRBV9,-,CASRRQGSGNTIYF,TGTGCCAGCAGGCGACAGGGATCTGGAAACACCATATATTTT
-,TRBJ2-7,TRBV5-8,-,CASSLDLRTYGTEQYF,TGTGCCAGCAGCTTAGACCTCCGGACTTACGGAACCGAGCAGTACTTC
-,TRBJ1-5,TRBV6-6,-,CASSIIQGMSQPQHF,TGTGCCAGCAGTATAATCCAGGGGATGAGCCAGCCCCAGCATTTT
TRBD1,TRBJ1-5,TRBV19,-,CASSIILGDRGNQPQHF,TGTGCCAGTAGTATAATTTTGGGGGACAGGGGTAATCAGCCCCAGCATTTT
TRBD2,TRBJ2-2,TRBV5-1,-,CASRGVLAGGSNTGELFF,TGCGCCAGCAGGGGGGTGCTAGCGGGAGGTTCGAACACCGGGGAGCTGTTTTTT
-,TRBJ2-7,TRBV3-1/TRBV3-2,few,CASTTVAAGRVYF,TGTGCCAGCACCACCGTGGCGGCGGGAAGGGTATACTTC
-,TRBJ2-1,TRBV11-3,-,CASSLALGGTNNEQFF,TGTGCCAGCAGCTTAGCCCTGGGCGGAACGAACAATGAGCAGTTCTTC
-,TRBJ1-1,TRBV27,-,CASSSFSGTLNTEAFF,TGTGCCAGCAGTTCTTTCTCCGGGACATTGAACACTGAAGCTTTCTTT
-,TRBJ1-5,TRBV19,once,CASSIGGEYNQPQHF,TGTGCCAGTAGTATCGGGGGGGAGTACAATCAGCCCCAGCATTTT
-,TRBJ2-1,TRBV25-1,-,CASSGTDPTNYNEQFF,TGTGCCAGCAGTGGAACAGATCCTACTAACTACAATGAGCAGTTCTTC
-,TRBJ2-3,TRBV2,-,CASSETRYGTDTQYF,TGTGCCAGCAGTGAAACACGTTATGGCACAGATACGCAGTATTTT
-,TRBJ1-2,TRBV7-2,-,CASSLDTLGYTF,TGTGCCAGCAGCTTAGACACCCTTGGCTACACCTTC
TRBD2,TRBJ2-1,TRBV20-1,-,CSASYGSLAGIYNEQFF,TGCAGTGCTAGTTACGGCTCGCTAGCGGGTATCTACAATGAGCAGTTCTTC
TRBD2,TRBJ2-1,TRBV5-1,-,CASSGTSGSKQFF,TGCGCCAGCAGCGGGACTAGCGGGAGTAAGCAGTTCTTC
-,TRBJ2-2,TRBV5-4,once,CASSLSWERHTGELFF,TGTGCCAGCAGCTTGAGTTGGGAGAGACACACCGGGGAGCTGTTTTTT
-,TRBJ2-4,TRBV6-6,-,CASTGVDRAKNIQYF,TGTGCCTCTACCGGAGTTGACAGGGCCAAAAACATTCAGTACTTC
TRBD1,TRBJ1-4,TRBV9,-,CASSVGPGTDSEKLFF,TGTGCCAGCAGCGTAGGCCCTGGGACAGACTCCGAAAAACTGTTTTTT
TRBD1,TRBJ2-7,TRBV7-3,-,CASSPTGGHEQYF,TGTGCCAGCAGCCCGACAGGGGGCCACGAGCAGTACTTC
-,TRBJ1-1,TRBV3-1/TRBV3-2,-,CASSREIGEAFF,TGTGCCAGCAGCAGGGAAATAGGGGAAGCTTTCTTT
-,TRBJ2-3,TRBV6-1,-,CASSEGRITSTDTQYF,TGTGCCAGCAGTGAAGGACGGATCACTAGCACAGATACGCAGTATTTT
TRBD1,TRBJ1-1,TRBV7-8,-,CASSAPGTGGTEAFF,TGTGCCAGCAGCGCCCCCGGGACAGGGGGAACTGAAGCTTTCTTT
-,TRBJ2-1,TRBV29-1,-,CSVVLTAIYNEQFF,TGCAGCGTTGTCCTGACTGCTATCTACAATGAGCAGTTCTTC
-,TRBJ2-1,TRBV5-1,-,CASSPTGPTYNEQFF,TGCGCCAGCAGCCCCACAGGGCCTACTTACAATGAGCAGTTCTTC
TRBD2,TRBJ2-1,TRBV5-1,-,CASRSSGGAYNEQFF,TGCGCCAGCAGATCCAGCGGGGGTGCTTACAATGAGCAGTTCTTC
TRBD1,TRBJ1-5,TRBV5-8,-,CASSFGQGGGSRQPQHF,TGTGCCAGCAGCTTCGGACAGGGTGGTGGATCAAGACAGCCCCAGCATTTT
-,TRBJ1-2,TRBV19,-,CASTWRGADGYTF,TGTGCCAGTACTTGGCGGGGGGCGGATGGCTACACCTTC
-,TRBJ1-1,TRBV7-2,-,CASSLYGGEGVAAFF,TGTGCCAGCAGCTTATACGGAGGCGAAGGGGTGGCAGCTTTCTTT
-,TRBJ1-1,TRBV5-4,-,CASSLAGAGITEAFF,TGTGCCAGCAGCTTGGCGGGGGCGGGGATTACTGAAGCTTTCTTT
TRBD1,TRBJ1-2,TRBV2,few,CASSEVGQGGYTF,TGTGCCAGCAGTGAAGTGGGACAGGGTGGCTACACCTTC
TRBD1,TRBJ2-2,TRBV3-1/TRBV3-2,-,CASSQEGSTGSDTGELFF,TGTGCCAGCAGCCAAGAAGGGTCGACAGGGAGCGACACCGGGGAGCTGTTTTTT
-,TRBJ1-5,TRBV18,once,CASSPADGPSNQPQHF,TGTGCCAGCTCACCGGCCGACGGCCCTAGCAATCAGCCCCAGCATTTT
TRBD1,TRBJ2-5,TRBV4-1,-,CASRRTGAVGETQYF,TGCGCCAGCAGACGGACAGGGGCCGTGGGGGAGACCCAGTACTTC
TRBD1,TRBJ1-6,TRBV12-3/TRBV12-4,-,CASRDRVSPLHF,TGTGCCAGCAGGGACAGGGTTTCACCCCTCCACTTT
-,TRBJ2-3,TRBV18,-,CASSPVEAGAADTQYF,TGTGCCAGCTCACCGGTGGAGGCAGGGGCGGCAGATACGCAGTATTTT
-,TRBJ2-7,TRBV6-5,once,CASSFLQATEQYF,TGTGCCAGCAGTTTCCTACAGGCTACAGAGCAGTACTTC
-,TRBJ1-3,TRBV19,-,CASSKKDSGNTIYF,TGTGCCAGTAGTAAAAAGGACTCTGGAAACACCATATATTTT
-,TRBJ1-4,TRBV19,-,CASRQLQGGEKLFF,TGTGCCAGTAGACAGCTACAGGGTGGGGAAAAACTGTTTTTT
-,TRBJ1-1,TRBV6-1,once,CASSEPAGWGSTEAFF,TGTGCCAGCAGTGAACCGGCAGGCTGGGGGAGCACTGAAGCTTTCTTT
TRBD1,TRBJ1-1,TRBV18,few,CASSPNLDRGWAEAFF,TGTGCCAGCTCACCGAATCTGGACAGGGGATGGGCTGAAGCTTTCTTT
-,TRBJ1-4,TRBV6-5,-,CASSSPGTNEKLFF,TGTGCCAGCAGTTCCCCCGGAACTAATGAAAAACTGTTTTTT
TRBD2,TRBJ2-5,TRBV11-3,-,CASSPSGGSQETQYF,TGTGCCAGCAGTCCTAGCGGGGGTTCACAAGAGACCCAGTACTTC